The 23 T cell receptor beta chains below all came from one sample that was sequenced in a study of CD8 T cells in ankylosing spondylitis. TCRdb redid the calling of the 5' RACE reads with MiXCR, one entry per CDR3 protein. The data hold 250,000 to 350,000 distinct CDR3 sequences, with 20% observed a single time. The sample comprised blood, either unsorted or a sorted T cell fraction (not recorded which). Receptors were obtained from a female donor with ankylosing spondylitis or in good health (not recorded which).

This chain joins TRBV29-1 and TRBJ1-1; D call uncertain. Germline CDR1 SQVTM, CDR2 ANQGSEA. The CDR3 loop spans 12 amino acids. The V end was cut by 6 bases, the J end by 4 bases, with 12 bases between. The CDR3 here is CSVAGSSTEAFF. The CDR3 nucleotides are TGCAGCGTAGCCGGGTCCTCCACTGAAGCTTTCTTT.

At least ten counts were recorded for this clonotype. The rearrangement links TRBV28 to TRBJ2-7; 9 bases map to TRBD1. V dropped 4 bases and J dropped 1; count of bases not matched to a gene: 5. There are 15 residues in the CDR3. CDR1 and CDR2 (germline): MDHEN, SYDVKM. For the CDR3, the DNA is TGTGCCAGCAGTTCCTCCGGGACAGGGTCCTACGAGCAGTACTTC. It encodes CASSSSGTGSYEQYF.

At least ten counts were recorded for this clonotype. This chain uses TRBV20-1 with TRBJ1-5; D is ambiguous. CDR1 and CDR2 from the germline V gene are DFQATT and SNEGSKA (reference sequence). The V end lost 6 bases, the J end lost 4 bases, and 10 bases lay between the germline ends. The length of the CDR3 is 12 residues. CDR3 region: CSAQRLNQPQHF. The CDR3 nucleotides read TGCAGTGCCCAACGACTTAATCAGCCCCAGCATTTT.

This chain connects TRBV5-1 to TRBJ2-1; 14 nucleotides agree with TRBD2. In germline, CDR1 is SGHRS, CDR2 YFSETQ. Losses at the gene ends were 4 bases for V and 15 bases for J; bases not matched to a gene: 3. This CDR3 comprises 12 residues. CDR3: CASSNGLAGGFF. Written as DNA, the CDR3 is TGCGCCAGCAGCAACGGACTAGCGGGAGGGTTCTTC.

This clonotype was counted only a few times. The chain joins TRBV13 to TRBJ2-4, with D perhaps TRBD2 (6 bases). The germline V gene has CDR1 PRHDT and CDR2 FYEKMQ (reference sequence). This CDR3 is built from 16 residues. V was clipped by 6 bases and J by 0 bases, with 15 bases between them. In DNA, the CDR3 is TGTGCCAGCAGTCAAGGAGGGACTGTAGCCAAAAACATTCAGTACTTC. Its translation: CASSQGGTVAKNIQYF.

The gene calls are TRBV12-3 or TRBV12-4 and TRBJ1-2; 7 bases fit TRBD1. The CDR3 runs 13 residues. Unmatched junction bases numbered 7, after V lost 3 bases and J lost 9 bases. The CDR3 loop reads CASSFQGVMSYTF. DNA for the CDR3: TGTGCCAGCAGTTTTCAGGGGGTAATGAGCTACACCTTC.

The V and J genes are TRBV18 and TRBJ1-5; no firm D call. The V gene lost 3 bases and the J gene lost 0 bases, with 6 bases spanning the gap. There are 14 residues in the CDR3. In germline, CDR1 is KGHSH, CDR2 LQKENI. The CDR3 loop reads CASSPPHSNQPQHF. As DNA, the CDR3 is TGTGCCAGCTCACCCCCTCATAGCAATCAGCCCCAGCATTTT.

This clonotype was seen a few times. The chain joins TRBV7-9 to TRBJ2-5; TRBD2 matches at 7 bases. This CDR3 is 13 amino acids long. From germline, CDR1 is SEHNR and CDR2 FQNEAQ (reference sequence). V dropped 3 bases and J dropped 5; count of bases not matched to a gene: 3. The CDR3 sequence is CASSFGGGETQYF. The CDR3 DNA follows: TGTGCCAGCAGCTTCGGGGGAGGGGAGACCCAGTACTTC. The full variable domain, rest sourced from reference TRBV7-9 and TRBJ2-5, is DTGVSQNPRHKITKRGQNVTFRCDPISEHNRLYWYRQTLGQGPEFLTYFQNEAQLEKSRLLSDRFSAERPKGSFSTLEIQRTEQGDSAMYLCASSFGGGETQYFGPGTRLLVL.

In its sample, this clonotype was seen a few times. The chain combines TRBV5-1 with TRBJ1-2; D ambiguous. CDR1 and CDR2 (germline): SGHRS, YFSETQ. The CDR3 spans 15 residues. V was shortened by 0 bases and J by 3 bases, with 12 bases between the two germline ends. The CDR3: CASSLDGGEYYGYTF. The DNA for the CDR3 is TGCGCCAGCAGCTTGGACGGAGGAGAGTACTATGGCTACACCTTC. Based on the CDR3 plus reference TRBV5-1 and TRBJ1-2, the full variable domain is KAGVTQTPRYLIKTRGQQVTLSCSPISGHRSVSWYQQTPGQGLQFLFEYFSETQRNKGNFPGRFSGRQFSNSRSEMNVSTLELGDSALYLCASSLDGGEYYGYTFGSGTRLTVV.

The gene calls are TRBV5-1 and TRBJ2-2, with D maybe TRBD1 (5 bases). V was shortened by 1 base and J by 8 bases, with 12 bases between the two germline ends. CDR1 is SGHRS and CDR2 is YFSETQ in the germline V gene. This CDR3 contains 14 residues. The CDR3 DNA sequence: TGCGCCAGCAGCTTGACAGGAACGGCGGGGGAGCTGTTTTTT. It translates to CASSLTGTAGELFF. The whole variable domain, remainder taken from reference TRBV5-1 and TRBJ2-2, is KAGVTQTPRYLIKTRGQQVTLSCSPISGHRSVSWYQQTPGQGLQFLFEYFSETQRNKGNFPGRFSGRQFSNSRSEMNVSTLELGDSALYLCASSLTGTAGELFFGEGSRLTVL.

V is TRBV29-1 and J is TRBJ2-3, with a tentative D call TRBD2 (5 bases). CDR1 and CDR2 (germline): SQVTM, ANQGSEA. Trimming removed 0 bases from V and 5 bases from J, with 15 bases in between. This CDR3 has 15 residues. The DNA of the CDR3 is TGCAGCGTTGAAGATCGAGGGCGGGTTAGAGATACGCAGTATTTT. Its protein is CSVEDRGRVRDTQYF.

CDR3 DNA sequence: TGTGCCAGCAGTGCGGCGTGGGGGCTGGAGACCCAGTACTTC. Translated: CASSAAWGLETQYF. The chain has TRBV12-3 or TRBV12-4 and TRBJ2-5, with D possibly TRBD1 on 6 matching bases. CDR3 length: 14 residues. V gave up 5 bases and J gave up 5 bases, with 15 bases separating them.

The sample holds a few counts of this clonotype. The rearrangement uses TRBV29-1 and TRBJ1-1, with D unclear. Trimming removed 6 bases from V and 2 bases from J, with 10 bases in between. CDR3 size: 12 residues. CDR1 is SQVTM and CDR2 is ANQGSEA in the germline V gene. The CDR3 loop reads CSVAGFNTEAFF. CDR3 nucleotide sequence: TGCAGCGTGGCGGGGTTTAACACTGAAGCTTTCTTT.

The chain links TRBV4-3 to TRBJ1-6; possibly TRBD1 for D (6 bases). The germline V and J ends were trimmed by 2 bases and 14 bases, with 16 bases remaining between them. Looked up from germline, CDR1 is LGHNA and CDR2 is YSLEER. This CDR3 spans 14 amino acids. CDR3 in DNA: TGCGCCAGCAGCCAAAGGGGGAAGGTTGGAACCCTCCACTTT. It is translated as CASSQRGKVGTLHF.

The chain recombines TRBV10-3 with TRBJ2-2, with a weak D call TRBD1 (5 bases). V shed 7 bases and J shed 4 bases, with 10 bases lying between them. Germline CDR1 and CDR2: ENHRY and SYGVKD. The CDR3 runs 13 residues. CDR3: CAIKAGSTGELFF. As DNA, the CDR3 is TGTGCCATCAAAGCAGGGTCCACCGGGGAGCTGTTTTTT.

This clonotype was seen more than once but under ten times. The chain employs TRBV20-1 and TRBJ2-5; a weak D match, TRBD2 (5 bases). Trimming stripped 1 base from V and 5 bases from J, with 11 bases between. CDR1 is DFQATT and CDR2 is SNEGSKA in the germline V gene (reference sequence). The CDR3 is 13 residues long. CDR3 sequence reads: CSARAGTTETQYF. The DNA of the CDR3 is TGCAGTGCTAGAGCGGGAACGACGGAGACCCAGTACTTC.

This clonotype has ten or more counts. The chain employs TRBV20-1 and TRBJ2-1; 8 bases line up with TRBD2. This CDR3 contains 16 residues. The ends lost 6 bases at V and 4 bases at J; junction bases unmatched: 14. CDR1 is DFQATT, CDR2 SNEGSKA, per germline (reference sequence). The CDR3 DNA reads as TGCAGTGCCGTTGGGACTAGGGGCCCCTTTTACAATGAGCAGTTCTTC. It yields the protein CSAVGTRGPFYNEQFF.

This clonotype was picked up a small number of times. This chain connects TRBV5-6 to TRBJ2-7; D is unclear. The CDR3 consists of 15 residues. With 3 bases removed from V and 1 base from J, the gap between germline ends came to 14 bases. Germline V CDR1 and CDR2: SGHDT, YYEEEE. The CDR3 DNA follows: TGTGCCAGCAGCTCTGATCAACGAAGATCCTACGAGCAGTACTTC. Translated, it gives CASSSDQRRSYEQYF.

The DNA of the CDR3 is TGTGCCACCAGTGACCAATACACAGATACGCAGTATTTT. Its protein product is CATSDQYTDTQYF. The chain links TRBV24-1 to TRBJ2-3, with D uncertain. The V gene's germline CDR1 is KGHDR and CDR2 SFDVKD. V shed 4 bases and J shed 2 bases, with 6 bases lying between them. The CDR3 extends over 13 amino acids.

This clonotype was observed a handful of times. V usage is TRBV5-1 and J usage is TRBJ2-3; 9 bases align to TRBD2. This CDR3 is built from 15 residues. Germline V gives CDR1 SGHRS, CDR2 YFSETQ. V shed 4 bases, J shed 5 bases, and the junction held 8 bases outside the gene matches. CDR3 loop: CASSQIAGVVDTQYF. DNA of the CDR3: TGCGCCAGCAGCCAAATAGCGGGAGTGGTAGATACGCAGTATTTT.

The chain joins TRBV4-3 to TRBJ1-5; D not certain. This CDR3 has 13 amino acids. V was shortened by 0 bases and J by 6 bases, with 6 bases between the two germline ends. Per the germline V gene, CDR1 is LGHNA and CDR2 is YSLEER. The CDR3 protein is CASSQDLSQPQHF. CDR3 coding DNA: TGCGCCAGCAGCCAAGATTTAAGTCAGCCCCAGCATTTT.

The rearrangement joins TRBV12-5 to TRBJ2-7, with TRBD2 matching 9 bases. This CDR3 is 15 amino acids long. CDR1 is LGHNT, CDR2 FRNRAP, per germline. V shed 0 bases, J shed 5 bases, and the junction held 5 bases outside the gene matches. CDR3: CASGLVGLAGHEQYF. DNA for the CDR3: TGTGCTAGTGGTTTGGTTGGTCTAGCGGGACACGAGCAGTACTTC.

There are many counts of this clonotype. The V gene is TRBV20-1, the J gene TRBJ2-7; 9 nucleotides align to TRBD1. From germline, CDR1 is DFQATT and CDR2 SNEGSKA (reference sequence). Unmatched junction bases numbered 4, after V lost 5 bases and J lost 5 bases. This CDR3 is 12 amino acids long. CDR3 bases: TGCAGTGCTGAGAGGACAGGGGACGAGCAGTACTTC. Protein: CSAERTGDEQYF.